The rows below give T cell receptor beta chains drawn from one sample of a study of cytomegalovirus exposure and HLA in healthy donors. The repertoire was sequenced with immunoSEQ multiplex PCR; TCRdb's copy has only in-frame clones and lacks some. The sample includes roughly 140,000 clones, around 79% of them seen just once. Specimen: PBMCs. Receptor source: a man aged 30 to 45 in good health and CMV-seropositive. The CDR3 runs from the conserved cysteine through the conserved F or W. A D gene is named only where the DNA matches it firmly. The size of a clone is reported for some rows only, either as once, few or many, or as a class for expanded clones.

DNA: TGTGCCAGCAGCCCACTTCAGGGGACGTTTGTAGAGACCCAGTACTTC; CDR3: CASSPLQGTFVETQYF; D: .; J: TRBJ2-5; V: TRBV9; size: .
DNA: TGTGCCAGCTCACCACCGGACAGGGGGCTAGGGCAGCCCCAGCATTTT; CDR3: CASSPPDRGLGQPQHF; D: TRBD1; J: TRBJ1-5; V: TRBV18; size: few
DNA: TGCGCCAGCAGCCAAGCCCCAGCGGGGGGGCCCGACAATGAGCAGTTCTTC; CDR3: CASSQAPAGGPDNEQFF; D: TRBD2; J: TRBJ2-1; V: TRBV4-3; size: .
DNA: TGTGCCAGTAGTATAGTGGGTGGAGGCTATGAGCAGTTCTTC; CDR3: CASSIVGGGYEQFF; D: .; J: TRBJ2-1; V: TRBV19; size: .
DNA: TGTGCCAGCAGTGTGGAGGGGAGCTATGGCTACACCTTC; CDR3: CASSVEGSYGYTF; D: .; J: TRBJ1-2; V: TRBV2; size: .
DNA: TGTGCCATCAGCCGGGACAGGGATATTTCACCCCTCCACTTT; CDR3: CAISRDRDISPLHF; D: TRBD1; J: TRBJ1-6; V: TRBV10-3; size: .
DNA: TGTGCCTGGAGCTCGGAGGGGTTCACTGAAGCTTTCTTT; CDR3: CAWSSEGFTEAFF; D: .; J: TRBJ1-1; V: TRBV30; size: .
DNA: TGTGCCAGCAGCTTACCTAGCACAGATACGCAGTATTTT; CDR3: CASSLPSTDTQYF; D: .; J: TRBJ2-3; V: TRBV7-9; size: .
DNA: TGTGCCAGCAGCGTACCCAAAGTAGAGACATCTGGGGCCAACGTCCTGACTTTC; CDR3: CASSVPKVETSGANVLTF; D: .; J: TRBJ2-6; V: TRBV9; size: .
DNA: TGTGCCTGGAGTTATGGACAGGCGGCCCTGTACTTC; CDR3: CAWSYGQAALYF; D: TRBD1; J: TRBJ2-7; V: TRBV30; size: .
DNA: TGTGCCAGCAGCGGCGGCGGGACCTACACAGATACGCAGTATTTT; CDR3: CASSGGGTYTDTQYF; D: .; J: TRBJ2-3; V: TRBV9; size: .
DNA: TGCGCCAGCAGCTTGTTTGCAGGGGGCGCGAACACTGAAGCTTTCTTT; CDR3: CASSLFAGGANTEAFF; D: TRBD1; J: TRBJ1-1; V: TRBV5-1; size: .
DNA: TGTGCCAGCAGTTACTACAGGGGATCATATGAGCAGTTCTTC; CDR3: CASSYYRGSYEQFF; D: TRBD1; J: TRBJ2-1; V: TRBV6-5; size: .
DNA: TGTGCCAGCAGCTCATCAGGGGGCGAGGGAGCCGGGGAGCTGTTTTTT; CDR3: CASSSSGGEGAGELFF; D: TRBD1; J: TRBJ2-2; V: TRBV7-9; size: few
DNA: TGTGCCAGTAGTATTGGGGCCGCCAGGGGTAACTATGGCTACACCTTC; CDR3: CASSIGAARGNYGYTF; D: .; J: TRBJ1-2; V: TRBV19; size: .
DNA: TGTGCCTGGAGAACAGGGGACTACGAGCAGTACTTC; CDR3: CAWRTGDYEQYF; D: TRBD1; J: TRBJ2-7; V: TRBV30; size: .
DNA: TGCGCCAGCAGCGCGGGAGGTGTAGAAGATACGCAGTATTTT; CDR3: CASSAGGVEDTQYF; D: TRBD2; J: TRBJ2-3; V: TRBV5-1; size: .
DNA: TGTGCCAGCAGCGAGGGGGTGGGCAATCAGCCCCAGCATTTT; CDR3: CASSEGVGNQPQHF; D: .; J: TRBJ1-5; V: TRBV6-1; size: .
DNA: TGTGCCAGTAGTAAGGGGCCGGGACAGAAAACCGGGGAGCTGTTTTTT; CDR3: CASSKGPGQKTGELFF; D: TRBD1; J: TRBJ2-2; V: TRBV19; size: .
DNA: TGTGCCAGCAGCGTAGTGGGGGGGCCCTCCCTCGACGAGCAGTACTTC; CDR3: CASSVVGGPSLDEQYF; D: .; J: TRBJ2-7; V: TRBV9; size: .
DNA: TGTGCCAGCAGTTACTCGAGGCATAGCTCCTACGAGCAGTACTTC; CDR3: CASSYSRHSSYEQYF; D: .; J: TRBJ2-7; V: TRBV6-5; size: few
DNA: TGTGCCAGCAGCTCCGGCGGGGCCATCGAGCAGTACTTC; CDR3: CASSSGGAIEQYF; D: .; J: TRBJ2-7; V: TRBV11-2; size: .
DNA: TGTGCCAGCAGCTTAGGGGAGGGGGGGCTCTCTGGCTACACCTTC; CDR3: CASSLGEGGLSGYTF; D: .; J: TRBJ1-2; V: TRBV7-9; size: .
DNA: TGTGCCAGCACCCGGGGGGCAGCCTACAATGAGCAGTTCTTC; CDR3: CASTRGAAYNEQFF; D: .; J: TRBJ2-1; V: TRBV28; size: .
DNA: TGTGCCAGCAGTTATCGACAGATATATAGCAATCAGCCCCAGCATTTT; CDR3: CASSYRQIYSNQPQHF; D: .; J: TRBJ1-5; V: TRBV28; size: .
DNA: TGTGCCAGCAGTGTTAAACAGGTCTACGAGCAGTACTTC; CDR3: CASSVKQVYEQYF; D: .; J: TRBJ2-7; V: TRBV2; size: few
DNA: TGTGCCAGCAGTCCCCAGGGTGGTGAGCAGTTCTTC; CDR3: CASSPQGGEQFF; D: .; J: TRBJ2-1; V: TRBV27; size: .
DNA: TGCGCCAGCAGCCAACAGGGACTTCCCTACAATGAGCAGTTCTTC; CDR3: CASSQQGLPYNEQFF; D: .; J: TRBJ2-1; V: TRBV4-1; size: .
DNA: TGTGCCAGCAGCTTTTCTATGGGGCAGGTGAAAAGCGAGCAGTACTTC; CDR3: CASSFSMGQVKSEQYF; D: .; J: TRBJ2-7; V: TRBV7-8; size: once
DNA: TGTGCCAGCAGTTCGTCGGTTACTGAAAAACTGTTTTTT; CDR3: CASSSSVTEKLFF; D: .; J: TRBJ1-4; V: TRBV28; size: once
DNA: TGTGCCAGCAGTGACGAGCGGGATGGGTCCGATACGCAGTATTTT; CDR3: CASSDERDGSDTQYF; D: TRBD2; J: TRBJ2-3; V: TRBV6-4; size: .
DNA: TGTGCCAGCAGCTTCAGCCTAGAGTGGGAGCAGTTCTTC; CDR3: CASSFSLEWEQFF; D: .; J: TRBJ2-1; V: TRBV5-6; size: .
DNA: TGTGCCAGAAGCTTGGGTCCCCGACCCCCGAGGGTCAATGAGCAGTTCTTC; CDR3: CARSLGPRPPRVNEQFF; D: .; J: TRBJ2-1; V: TRBV5-3; size: .
DNA: TGCGCCAGCAGCCCCGGGACAGGGACCTACGAGCAGTACTTC; CDR3: CASSPGTGTYEQYF; D: TRBD1; J: TRBJ2-7; V: TRBV5-1; size: .
DNA: TGTGCCAGCAGCGGGCTAGCGGGACAAACCGGGGAGCTGTTTTTT; CDR3: CASSGLAGQTGELFF; D: TRBD2; J: TRBJ2-2; V: TRBV11-2; size: .
DNA: TGTGCCAGCAGTTCCGGACAGACGAACACCGGGGAGCTGTTTTTT; CDR3: CASSSGQTNTGELFF; D: .; J: TRBJ2-2; V: TRBV28; size: .
DNA: TGTGCCAGCAGCTACCGGGACAGTTACTACGAGCAGTACTTC; CDR3: CASSYRDSYYEQYF; D: TRBD1; J: TRBJ2-7; V: TRBV7-2; size: .
DNA: TGCGCCAGCAGGCCCCCCATCGGTTCTAACTATGGCTACACCTTC; CDR3: CASRPPIGSNYGYTF; D: .; J: TRBJ1-2; V: TRBV10-2; size: .
DNA: TGTGCCAGCAGCCCGAGGGGAGGCGGGGCCAACGTCCTGACTTTC; CDR3: CASSPRGGGANVLTF; D: .; J: TRBJ2-6; V: TRBV7-6; size: .
DNA: TGTGCCACACGCTCCGGGACAGAGGAGACCTTGAACACTGAAGCTTTCTTT; CDR3: CATRSGTEETLNTEAFF; D: TRBD1; J: TRBJ1-1; V: TRBV15; size: .
DNA: TGTGCCAGCAGCGTCAGCGGGGGGGCCCGGGATGAGCAGTTCTTC; CDR3: CASSVSGGARDEQFF; D: TRBD2; J: TRBJ2-1; V: TRBV9; size: .
DNA: TGTGCCAGCAGCTTGGCGATAGGGGCCGAGGAGACCCAGTACTTC; CDR3: CASSLAIGAEETQYF; D: .; J: TRBJ2-5; V: TRBV5-4; size: .
DNA: TGTGCCAGCAGTAGGCAGGCCTCCTACGAGCAGTACTTC; CDR3: CASSRQASYEQYF; D: .; J: TRBJ2-7; V: TRBV27; size: .
DNA: TGTGCCAGCAGCTTAGATCTGGGCAGCAAAGGCAGGTACTTC; CDR3: CASSLDLGSKGRYF; D: .; J: TRBJ2-7; V: TRBV7-2; size: .
DNA: TGTGCCAGCAGCTTCCAGGGATCGCGGGAGCAGTACTTC; CDR3: CASSFQGSREQYF; D: .; J: TRBJ2-7; V: TRBV11-2; size: few
DNA: TGTGCCAGCTCACCCAGTCAGAACACTGAAGCTTTCTTT; CDR3: CASSPSQNTEAFF; D: .; J: TRBJ1-1; V: TRBV18; size: .
DNA: TGTGCCAGTAGTATCCGCGGGGGGGATCAGCCCCAGCATTTT; CDR3: CASSIRGGDQPQHF; D: .; J: TRBJ1-5; V: TRBV19; size: .
DNA: TGTGCCGGCAGCTTATTCCAGGGGTACGAGCAGTACTTC; CDR3: CAGSLFQGYEQYF; D: .; J: TRBJ2-7; V: TRBV7-2; size: .
DNA: TGTGCCAGCAGTTCCTCCGCATGGGGCGAGCAGTACTTC; CDR3: CASSSSAWGEQYF; D: .; J: TRBJ2-7; V: TRBV28; size: .
DNA: TGTGCCAGCAGCAAAGGGGGGTCCAAGACAGGGAGCTCCTACGAGCAGTACTTC; CDR3: CASSKGGSKTGSSYEQYF; D: .; J: TRBJ2-7; V: TRBV21-1; size: few
DNA: TGCAGCGTTGTTACAGGATATAATTCACCCCTCCACTTT; CDR3: CSVVTGYNSPLHF; D: .; J: TRBJ1-6; V: TRBV29-1; size: .
DNA: TGCGCCAGCAGCCCCGGCTCCTACAATGAGCAGTTCTTC; CDR3: CASSPGSYNEQFF; D: .; J: TRBJ2-1; V: TRBV5-1; size: .
DNA: TGTGCCAGCAGTTATTGGAGGAAGGCCGGGGAGCTGTTTTTT; CDR3: CASSYWRKAGELFF; D: .; J: TRBJ2-2; V: TRBV6-5; size: .
DNA: TGTGCCAGCAGCTTACCCCGACAGGGCGCCTATGGCTACACCTTC; CDR3: CASSLPRQGAYGYTF; D: TRBD1; J: TRBJ1-2; V: TRBV5-6; size: .
DNA: TGTGCCAGCAGTTTTACAGGGCGTCAGCCCCAGCATTTT; CDR3: CASSFTGRQPQHF; D: .; J: TRBJ1-5; V: TRBV27; size: .